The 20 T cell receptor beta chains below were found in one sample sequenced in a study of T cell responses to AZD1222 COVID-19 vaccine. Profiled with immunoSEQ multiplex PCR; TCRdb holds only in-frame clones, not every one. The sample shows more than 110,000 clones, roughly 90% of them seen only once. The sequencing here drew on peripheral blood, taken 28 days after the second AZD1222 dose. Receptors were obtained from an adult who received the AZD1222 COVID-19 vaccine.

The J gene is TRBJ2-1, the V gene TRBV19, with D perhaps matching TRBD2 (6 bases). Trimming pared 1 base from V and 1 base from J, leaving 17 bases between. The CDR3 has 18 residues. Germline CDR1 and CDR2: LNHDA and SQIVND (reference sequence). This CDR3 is CASSIAGGLGGSYNEQFF. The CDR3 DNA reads TGTGCCAGTAGTATAGCTGGGGGACTGGGGGGTTCCTACAATGAGCAGTTCTTC.

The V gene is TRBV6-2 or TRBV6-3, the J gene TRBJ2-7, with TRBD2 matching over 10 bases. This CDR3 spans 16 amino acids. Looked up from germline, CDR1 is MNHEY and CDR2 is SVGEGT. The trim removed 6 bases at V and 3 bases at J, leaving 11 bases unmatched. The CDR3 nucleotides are TGTGCCAGCAGCCCCCAAACTAGCGGGGCTGGCTACGAGCAGTACTTC. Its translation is CASSPQTSGAGYEQYF.

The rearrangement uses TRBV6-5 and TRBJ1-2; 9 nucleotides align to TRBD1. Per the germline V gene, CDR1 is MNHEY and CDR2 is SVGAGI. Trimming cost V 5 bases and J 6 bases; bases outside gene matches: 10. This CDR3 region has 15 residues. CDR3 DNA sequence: TGTGCCAGCAGTCGCGGGACAGGGCCTTTGGATGGCTACACCTTC. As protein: CASSRGTGPLDGYTF.

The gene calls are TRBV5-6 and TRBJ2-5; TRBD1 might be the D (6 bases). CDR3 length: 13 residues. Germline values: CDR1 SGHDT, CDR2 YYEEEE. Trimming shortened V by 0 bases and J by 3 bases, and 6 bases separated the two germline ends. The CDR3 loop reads CASSLGQEETQYF. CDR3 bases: TGTGCCAGCAGCTTGGGACAGGAAGAGACCCAGTACTTC. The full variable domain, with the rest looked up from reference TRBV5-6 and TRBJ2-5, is DAGVTQSPTHLIKTRGQQVTLRCSPKSGHDTVSWYQQALGQGPQFIFQYYEEEERQRGNFPDRFSGHQFPNYSSELNVNALLLGDSALYLCASSLGQEETQYFGPGTRLLVL.

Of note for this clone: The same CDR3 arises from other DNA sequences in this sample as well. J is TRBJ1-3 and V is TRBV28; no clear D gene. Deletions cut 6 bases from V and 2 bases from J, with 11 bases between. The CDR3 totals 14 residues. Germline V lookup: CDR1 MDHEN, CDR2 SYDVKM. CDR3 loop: CASSGSSTGNTIYF. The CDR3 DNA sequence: TGTGCCAGCAGCGGGTCGTCGACTGGAAACACCATATATTTT.

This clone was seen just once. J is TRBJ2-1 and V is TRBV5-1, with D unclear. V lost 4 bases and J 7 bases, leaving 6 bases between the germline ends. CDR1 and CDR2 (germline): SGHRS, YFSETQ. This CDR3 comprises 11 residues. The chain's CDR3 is CASSPGNEQFF. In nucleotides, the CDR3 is TGCGCCAGCAGCCCTGGGAATGAGCAGTTCTTC.

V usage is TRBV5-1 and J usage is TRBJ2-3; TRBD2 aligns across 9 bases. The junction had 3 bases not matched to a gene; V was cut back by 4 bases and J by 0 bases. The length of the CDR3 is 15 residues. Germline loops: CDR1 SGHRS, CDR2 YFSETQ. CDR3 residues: CASSILAGSTDTQYF. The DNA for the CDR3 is TGCGCCAGCAGCATTCTAGCGGGAAGCACAGATACGCAGTATTTT.

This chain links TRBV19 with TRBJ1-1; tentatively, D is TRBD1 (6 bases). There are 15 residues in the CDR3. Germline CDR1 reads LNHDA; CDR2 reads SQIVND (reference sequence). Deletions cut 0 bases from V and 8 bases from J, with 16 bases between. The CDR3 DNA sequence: TGTGCCAGTAGTATAGAGTCGACAGGACGGGCGGAAGCTTTCTTT. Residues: CASSIESTGRAEAFF.

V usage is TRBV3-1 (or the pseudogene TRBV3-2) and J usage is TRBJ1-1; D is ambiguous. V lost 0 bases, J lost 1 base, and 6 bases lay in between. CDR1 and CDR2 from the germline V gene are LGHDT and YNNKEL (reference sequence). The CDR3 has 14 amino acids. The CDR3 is CASSQEDGNTEAFF. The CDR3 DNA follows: TGTGCCAGCAGCCAAGAGGATGGGAACACTGAAGCTTTCTTT.

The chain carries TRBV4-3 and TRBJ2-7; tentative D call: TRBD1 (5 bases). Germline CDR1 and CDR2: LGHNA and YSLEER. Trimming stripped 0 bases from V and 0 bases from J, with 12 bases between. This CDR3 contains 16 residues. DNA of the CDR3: TGCGCCAGCAGCCAAGAAGCAGAGACAGTCTCCTACGAGCAGTACTTC. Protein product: CASSQEAETVSYEQYF.

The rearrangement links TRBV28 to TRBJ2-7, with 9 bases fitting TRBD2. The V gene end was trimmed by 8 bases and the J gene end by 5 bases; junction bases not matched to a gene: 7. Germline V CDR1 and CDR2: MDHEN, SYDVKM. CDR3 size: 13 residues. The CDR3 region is CASEDSGSNEQYF. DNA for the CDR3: TGTGCCAGCGAGGATAGCGGGAGTAACGAGCAGTACTTC.

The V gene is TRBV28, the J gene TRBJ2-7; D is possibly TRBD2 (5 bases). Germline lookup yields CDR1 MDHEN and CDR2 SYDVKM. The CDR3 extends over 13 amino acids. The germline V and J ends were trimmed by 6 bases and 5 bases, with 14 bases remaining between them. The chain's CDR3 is CASRVHSGNEQYF. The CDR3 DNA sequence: TGTGCCAGCAGGGTACACAGCGGTAACGAGCAGTACTTC.

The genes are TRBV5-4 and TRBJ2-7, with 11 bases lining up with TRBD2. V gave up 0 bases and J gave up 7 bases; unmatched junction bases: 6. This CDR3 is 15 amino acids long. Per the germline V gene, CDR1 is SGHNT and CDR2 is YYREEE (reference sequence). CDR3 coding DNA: TGTGCCAGCAGCTTGGAACTAGCGGGAGTGGGGGAGCAGTACTTC. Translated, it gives CASSLELAGVGEQYF.

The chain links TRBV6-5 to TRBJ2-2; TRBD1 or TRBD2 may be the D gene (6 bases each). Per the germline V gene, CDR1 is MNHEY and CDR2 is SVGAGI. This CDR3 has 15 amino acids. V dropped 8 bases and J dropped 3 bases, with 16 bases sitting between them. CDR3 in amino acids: CASPSPRGDTGELFF. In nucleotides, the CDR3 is TGTGCCAGCCCTTCCCCTAGGGGGGACACCGGGGAGCTGTTTTTT.

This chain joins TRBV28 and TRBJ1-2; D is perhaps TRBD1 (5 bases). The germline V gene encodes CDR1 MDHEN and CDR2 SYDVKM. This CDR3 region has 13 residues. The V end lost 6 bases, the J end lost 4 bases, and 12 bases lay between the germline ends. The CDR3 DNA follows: TGTGCCAGCAGCACGGGGGGAGCCTATGGCTACACCTTC. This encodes CASSTGGAYGYTF.

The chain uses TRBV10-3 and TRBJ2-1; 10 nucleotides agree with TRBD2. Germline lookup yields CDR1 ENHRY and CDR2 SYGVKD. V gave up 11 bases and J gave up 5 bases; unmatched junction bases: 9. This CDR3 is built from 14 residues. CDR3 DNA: TGTGCCTCCAGCGGGAGGGCCGGGGACAATGAGCAGTTCTTC. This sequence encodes CASSGRAGDNEQFF.

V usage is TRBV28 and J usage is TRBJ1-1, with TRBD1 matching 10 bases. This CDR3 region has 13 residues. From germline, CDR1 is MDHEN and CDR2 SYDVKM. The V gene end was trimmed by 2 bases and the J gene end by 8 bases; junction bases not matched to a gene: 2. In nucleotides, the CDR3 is TGTGCCAGCAGTTTACTGGGACAGGGGGAAGCTTTCTTT. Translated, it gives CASSLLGQGEAFF. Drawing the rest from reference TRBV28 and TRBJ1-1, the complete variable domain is DVKVTQSSRYLVKRTGEKVFLECVQDMDHENMFWYRQDPGLGLRLIYFSYDVKMKEKGDIPEGYSVSREKKERFSLILESASTNQTSMYLCASSLLGQGEAFFGQGTRLTVV.

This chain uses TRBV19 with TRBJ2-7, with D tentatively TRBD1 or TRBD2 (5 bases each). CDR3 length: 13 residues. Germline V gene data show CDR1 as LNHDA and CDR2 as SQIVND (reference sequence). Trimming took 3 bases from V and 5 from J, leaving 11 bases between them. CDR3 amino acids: CASSIRDPHEQYF. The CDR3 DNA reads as TGTGCCAGTAGTATCCGGGACCCTCACGAGCAGTACTTC.

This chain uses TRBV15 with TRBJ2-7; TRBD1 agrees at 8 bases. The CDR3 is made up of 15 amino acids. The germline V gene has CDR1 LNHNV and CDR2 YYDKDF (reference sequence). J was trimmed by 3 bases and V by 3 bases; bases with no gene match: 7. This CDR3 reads CATSRGQEKIYEQYF. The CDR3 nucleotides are TGTGCCACCAGCAGGGGACAGGAAAAAATCTACGAGCAGTACTTC.

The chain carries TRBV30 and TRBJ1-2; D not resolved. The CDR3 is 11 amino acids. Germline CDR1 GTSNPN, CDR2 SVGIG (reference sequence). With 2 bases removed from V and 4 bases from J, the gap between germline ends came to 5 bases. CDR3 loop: CAWSLGYGYTF. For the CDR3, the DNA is TGTGCCTGGAGTCTAGGCTATGGCTACACCTTC.